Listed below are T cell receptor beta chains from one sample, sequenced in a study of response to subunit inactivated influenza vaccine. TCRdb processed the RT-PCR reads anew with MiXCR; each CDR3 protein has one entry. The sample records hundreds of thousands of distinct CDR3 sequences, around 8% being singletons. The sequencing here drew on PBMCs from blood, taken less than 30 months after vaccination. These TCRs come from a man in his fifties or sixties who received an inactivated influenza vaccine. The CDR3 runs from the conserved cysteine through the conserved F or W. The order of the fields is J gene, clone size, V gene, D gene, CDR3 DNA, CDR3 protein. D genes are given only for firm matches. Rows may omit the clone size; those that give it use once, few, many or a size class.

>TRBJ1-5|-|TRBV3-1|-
TGTGCCAGCAGCCAAGTTGGCAGCAATCAGCCCCAGCATTTT
CASSQVGSNQPQHF
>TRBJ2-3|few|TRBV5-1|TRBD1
TGCGCCAGCAGCTTCAGGGGGCGAGGGGCAGATACGCAGTATTTT
CASSFRGRGADTQYF
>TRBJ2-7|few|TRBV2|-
TGTGCCAGCAGTGATAAGGGCTACGAGCAGTACTTC
CASSDKGYEQYF
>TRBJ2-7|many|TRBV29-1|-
TGCAGCGTTGAGGGCGGGTCCGCCTACGAGCAGTACTTC
CSVEGGSAYEQYF
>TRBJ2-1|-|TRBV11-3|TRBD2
TGTGCCAGCAGCCTTACCTACGGACTAGCCGTCTACAATGAGCAGTTCTTC
CASSLTYGLAVYNEQFF
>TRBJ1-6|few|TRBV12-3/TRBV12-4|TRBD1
TGTGCCAGCAGTTTTTCAAACAGGGGTGTTTCACCCCTCCACTTT
CASSFSNRGVSPLHF
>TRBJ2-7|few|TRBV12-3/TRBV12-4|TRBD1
TGTGCCACAGGGGGCTCGACCTACGAGCAGTACTTC
CATGGSTYEQYF
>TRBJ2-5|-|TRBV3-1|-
TGTGCCAGCAGCCCCCAGGGCTACCAAGAGACCCAGTACTTC
CASSPQGYQETQYF
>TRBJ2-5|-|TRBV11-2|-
TGTGCCAGCAGCTACTTAGCAGGGGCGGAAGAGACCCAGTACTTC
CASSYLAGAEETQYF
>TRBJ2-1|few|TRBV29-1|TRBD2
TGCAGCGTAAGCGGGGGGCCCTACAATGAGCAGTTCTTC
CSVSGGPYNEQFF
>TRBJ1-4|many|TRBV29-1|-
TGCAGCGTTGAGCCTGAGAATGAAAAACTGTTTTTT
CSVEPENEKLFF
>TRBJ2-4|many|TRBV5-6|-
TGTGCCAGCAGGTTGATGACAGCACGTAACATTCAGTACTTC
CASRLMTARNIQYF
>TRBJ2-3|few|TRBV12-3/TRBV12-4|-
TGTGCCAGCAGTTTAAGGCAGGCGGGGACAGATACGCAGTATTTT
CASSLRQAGTDTQYF
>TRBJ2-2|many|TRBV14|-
TGTGCCAGCAGCCAAGGGACAGACACCGGGGAGCTGTTTTTT
CASSQGTDTGELFF
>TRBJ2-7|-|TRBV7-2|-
TGTGCCAGCAGCACCGGGCAAGGGGTAGCCTACGAGCAGTACTTC
CASSTGQGVAYEQYF
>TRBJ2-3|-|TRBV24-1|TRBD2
TGTGCCACCAGTGACCCCACTAGCGGGAAGGCAGATACGCAGTATTTT
CATSDPTSGKADTQYF
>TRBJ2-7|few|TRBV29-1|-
TGCAGCGTTGAAGTAGGCCGGCGGTGGGACGAGCAGTACTTC
CSVEVGRRWDEQYF
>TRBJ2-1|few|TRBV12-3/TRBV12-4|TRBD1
TGTGCCAGCAGTTTTTCTTGGGGACAGGGGAACTCCAATGAGCAGTTCTTC
CASSFSWGQGNSNEQFF
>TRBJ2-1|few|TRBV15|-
TGTGCCACCAGCAGAGAGGAGCCCTTCATCGATGAGCAGTTCTTC
CATSREEPFIDEQFF
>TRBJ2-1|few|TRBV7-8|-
TGTGCCAGCAGCCGCGAAACTGTAAGCTCCTACAATGAGCAGTTCTTC
CASSRETVSSYNEQFF
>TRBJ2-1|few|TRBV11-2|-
TGTGCCAGCAGCTTAGGGCTGGTTCGAGAGCAGCAGTTCTTC
CASSLGLVREQQFF
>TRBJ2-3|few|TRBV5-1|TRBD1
TGCGCCAGCAGCCCGCCGACAGGGGGTGTCACAGATACGCAGTATTTT
CASSPPTGGVTDTQYF
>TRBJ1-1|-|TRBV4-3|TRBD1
TGCGCCAGCAGCCAAGAAGTACAGGGGGCCGGGGGAACTGAAGCTTTCTTT
CASSQEVQGAGGTEAFF
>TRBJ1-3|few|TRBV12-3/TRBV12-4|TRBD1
TGTGCCAGCAGTCTGGACAGGGCGGGAAACACCATATATTTT
CASSLDRAGNTIYF
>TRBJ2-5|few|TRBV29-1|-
TGCAGCGTTACGGGGGGCGGTGGGGAGACCCAGTACTTC
CSVTGGGGETQYF
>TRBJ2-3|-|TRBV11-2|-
TGTGCCAGCAGCTTAGAGGCAGGGCCAGATACGCAGTATTTT
CASSLEAGPDTQYF
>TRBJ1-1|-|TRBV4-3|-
TGCGCCAGCAGCACGATGACACCGATGAACACTGAAGCTTTCTTT
CASSTMTPMNTEAFF
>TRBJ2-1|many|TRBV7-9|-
TGTGCCAGCAGCTTAACCGGCTTGGGTGAGCAGTTCTTC
CASSLTGLGEQFF
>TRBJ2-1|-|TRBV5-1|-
TGCGCCAGCAGCTTGCTCACCGGGAGCTACAATGAGCAGTTCTTC
CASSLLTGSYNEQFF
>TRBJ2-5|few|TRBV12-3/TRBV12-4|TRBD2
TGTGCCAGCACCCCCCTTTGGACTAGCGGGGGGGCTGGAGAGACCCAGTACTTC
CASTPLWTSGGAGETQYF
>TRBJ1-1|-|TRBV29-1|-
TGCAGAGCCGCGACCGATGAAGCTTTCTTT
CRAATDEAFF
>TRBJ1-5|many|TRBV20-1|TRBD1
TGCAGTGCTAGAACCTCGGACAGGTATAGCAATCAGCCCCAGCATTTT
CSARTSDRYSNQPQHF
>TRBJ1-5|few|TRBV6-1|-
TGTGCCGCCGGCGCGGGGGCCCGTGGCAATCAGCCCCAGCATTTT
CAAGAGARGNQPQHF
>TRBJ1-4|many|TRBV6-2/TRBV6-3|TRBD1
TGTGCCAGCAGCTACGAACGTTCCGGGACAGATCCTGGAAAACTGTTTTTT
CASSYERSGTDPGKLFF
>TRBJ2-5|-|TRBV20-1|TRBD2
TGCAGTGCCAGAGCGGGAGGAGGAGAGACCCAGTACTTC
CSARAGGGETQYF
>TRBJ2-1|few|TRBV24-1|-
TGTGCCACCAGTGACGGAGTGGGTTACAATGAGCAGTTCTTC
CATSDGVGYNEQFF
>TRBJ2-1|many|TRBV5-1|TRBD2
TGCGCCAGCACCCTGCCTAGCGGGAGGGACAATGAGCAGTTCTTC
CASTLPSGRDNEQFF
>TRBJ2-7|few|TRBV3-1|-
TGTGCCAGCGGGCAGTATTACGAGCAGTACTTC
CASGQYYEQYF
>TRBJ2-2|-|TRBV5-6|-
TGTGCCAGCAGCCCCGGAGTGGGGGAGCTGTTTTTT
CASSPGVGELFF
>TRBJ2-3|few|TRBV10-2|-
TGCGCCAGCAGTTGGGCTGGAGATACGCAGTATTTT
CASSWAGDTQYF
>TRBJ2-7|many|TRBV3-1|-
TGTGCCAGCAGCCAAGATCAGGGAAGCTACGAGCAGTACTTC
CASSQDQGSYEQYF
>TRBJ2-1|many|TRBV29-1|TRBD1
TGCAGCGTTGTTACGGACAGGGAATACAATGAGCAGTTCTTC
CSVVTDREYNEQFF
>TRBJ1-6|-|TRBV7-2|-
TGTGCCAGCAGCTTACGAGGACGGCGCTCACCCCTCCACTTT
CASSLRGRRSPLHF
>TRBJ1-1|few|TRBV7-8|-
TGTGCCAGCACCTTTATCCAGAACACTGAAGCTTTCTTT
CASTFIQNTEAFF
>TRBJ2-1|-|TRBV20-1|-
TGCAGTGCTAGGGCCCAGTCTCTGGGTCTGGGCTCCTACAATGAGCAGTTCTTC
CSARAQSLGLGSYNEQFF
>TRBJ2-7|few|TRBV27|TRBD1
TGTGCCAGCAGTTTAGGGACAGGACACTCCTACGAGCAGTACTTC
CASSLGTGHSYEQYF